This T cell receptor (beta chain) was identified during a study of blood T cell repertoires in COVID-19. As for the study in general: Whether acute or convalescent, the COVID-19 samples came from the United States, Italy and Spain. T cells, B-cell-depleted T cells, or PBMCs supplied cDNA or gDNA.

Source study methods: Researchers report that nucleated cell counts were estimated from reference gene primer amplification. Repertoires were generated with immunoSEQ multiplex PCR, while TCRdb's copy carries only in-frame clones and drops some. V, J and clone size derive from that table, while D and trimming were established from the DNA sequence. In the table there are roughly 140,000 clones, around 83% of which are singletons. The germline V gene encodes CDR1 LNHDA and CDR2 SQIVND (reference sequence). V shed 5 bases and J 1 base; nucleotides not matched to a gene: 12. The CDR3 contains 19 residues.

The sequenced material came from peripheral blood. The source of this sequence is a woman of 80 years or more with acute or convalescent COVID-19. The J gene is TRBJ2-6, the V gene TRBV19; the match to TRBD2 covers 9 bases. In nucleotides, the CDR3 is TGTGCCAGTAGTCTCCAAGCGTCGGCGGGAGGGTCTGGGGCCAACGTCCTGACTTTC. Encoded protein: CASSLQASAGGSGANVLTF.